This T cell receptor beta chain was recorded in a study of shared clonotypes between healthy human individuals. Profiling relied on immunoSEQ multiplex PCR, and the TCRdb table lists in-frame clones only, not all of them. This table has roughly 720,000 clones, 90% appearing once. Researchers reported that CD8 memory united CD45RO+ cells with CCR7-negative CD45RA+ TemRA cells. V trimming: 3 bases; J trimming: 9 bases; junction bases outside the gene matches: 6. Per the germline V gene, CDR1 is SGHDT and CDR2 is YYEEEE. The CDR3 runs 15 residues. The sample was memory CD8+ T cells from PBMCs. The subset denotes: CD45RO+ cells pooled with CCR7-negative TemRA cells. The clonotype was recovered from a man between 18 and 35 years old in good health. Some clones in this sample may be carry-over from other donors' samples. The chain has TRBV5-6 and TRBJ2-1; 13 nucleotides agree with TRBD2. Here the CDR3 reads CASSSGLAGAGEQFF. The CDR3 bases are TGTGCCAGCAGCTCCGGACTAGCGGGAGCAGGTGAGCAGTTCTTC. The full variable domain, with the rest looked up from reference TRBV5-6 and TRBJ2-1, is DAGVTQSPTHLIKTRGQQVTLRCSPKSGHDTVSWYQQALGQGPQFIFQYYEEEERQRGNFPDRFSGHQFPNYSSELNVNALLLGDSALYLCASSSGLAGAGEQFFGPGTRLTVL.